The 20 T cell receptor beta chains below come from one sample, sequenced in a study of cytomegalovirus exposure and HLA in healthy donors. PCR employed 60 Vbeta and 13 Jbeta primers. Sequencing used immunoSEQ multiplex PCR; TCRdb keeps in-frame clones, though not all of them. This sample has more than 85,000 clones, with around four fifths found just once. Sequenced: PBMCs. The receptors shown here come from a young man in good health and CMV-seropositive.

The chain couples TRBV25-1 to TRBJ2-4; 8 bases map to TRBD1. V lost 1 base and J lost 7; bases outside the gene matches: 3. This CDR3 is 14 amino acids long. From germline, CDR1 is MGHDK and CDR2 SYGVNS. The CDR3, as DNA: TGTGCCAGCAGTGAATTTGGACAGGGTAACATTCAGTACTTC. Translation: CASSEFGQGNIQYF.

V gene TRBV6-5 combines with J gene TRBJ2-7, with a possible D match to TRBD1 (6 bases). The V gene's germline CDR1 is MNHEY and CDR2 SVGAGI. CDR3 size: 15 residues. V was trimmed by 6 bases and J by 1 base, leaving 16 bases between them. The CDR3 sequence is CASSSRQDGSYEQYF. The CDR3 region has the DNA TGTGCCAGCAGCTCCCGACAGGATGGGTCCTACGAGCAGTACTTC.

The V and J genes are TRBV19 and TRBJ1-2; 8 bases are shared with TRBD1. CDR3 length equals 16 residues. The ends lost 6 bases at V and 0 bases at J; junction bases unmatched: 9. CDR1 is LNHDA, CDR2 SQIVND, per germline (reference sequence). The CDR3 is CASSSLWDRTNYGYTF. DNA for the CDR3: TGTGCCAGTAGCTCACTTTGGGACAGGACTAACTATGGCTACACCTTC.

This clone was counted between two and nine times. V usage is TRBV7-9 and J usage is TRBJ2-7, with D tentatively TRBD1 (6 bases). With 8 bases removed from V and 0 bases from J, the gap between germline ends came to 14 bases. CDR3 length: 14 amino acids. CDR1 and CDR2 from the germline V gene are SEHNR and FQNEAQ (reference sequence). For the CDR3, the DNA is TGTGCCAGCCATAATAAGACAGGCTCCTACGAGCAGTACTTC. This encodes CASHNKTGSYEQYF.

This chain joins TRBV2 and TRBJ1-5; D possibly corresponds to TRBD1 (5 bases). Germline V CDR1 and CDR2: SNHLY, FYNNEI. The CDR3 contains 14 residues. V lost 7 bases and J lost 3, with 13 bases in between. CDR3 DNA sequence: TGTGCCAGCAAAAGACGACAGAACAATCAGCCCCAGCATTTT. Residues: CASKRRQNNQPQHF.

The gene calls are TRBV7-9 and TRBJ2-7; 9 bases are a match to TRBD1. After removal of 5 bases from V and 9 bases from J, the junction contained 11 bases not matched to a gene. CDR3 length equals 14 residues. Germline V gene data show CDR1 as SEHNR and CDR2 as FQNEAQ (reference sequence). CDR3 in DNA: TGTGCCAGCAGCCCCGGGACAGGGTCATTATGGCAGTACTTC. The encoded protein is CASSPGTGSLWQYF.

The J gene is TRBJ1-4, the V gene TRBV2; 8 nucleotides match TRBD1. V dropped 6 bases and J dropped 3; count of bases not matched to a gene: 9. Germline V CDR1 and CDR2: SNHLY, FYNNEI. The CDR3 is 16 amino acids. The CDR3 DNA reads as TGTGCCAGCAGCCCCGGGACAGGCGGGCCTAATGAAAAACTGTTTTTT. Its translation: CASSPGTGGPNEKLFF.

This chain connects TRBV4-2 to TRBJ1-6, with 10 bases that match TRBD1. V was clipped by 5 bases and J by 9 bases; unmatched bases: 10. Germline CDR1 LGHNA, CDR2 YNFKEQ. The CDR3 runs 16 residues. This CDR3 reads CASSLRGQGVRSPLHF. DNA of the CDR3: TGTGCCAGCAGCTTGAGAGGACAGGGGGTTCGTTCACCCCTCCACTTT.

This chain joins TRBV4-3 and TRBJ1-3, with D maybe TRBD1 (5 bases). Germline CDR1 reads LGHNA; CDR2 reads YSLEER. V was cut by 3 bases and J by 3 bases, with 12 bases left in between. The CDR3 has 15 amino acids. Here the CDR3 DNA reads TGCGCCAGCAGCCAGAGTACAGGTTTTGGAAACACCATATATTTT. It is translated as CASSQSTGFGNTIYF.

The chain couples TRBV29-1 to TRBJ2-1; 10 bases are a match to TRBD2. Germline loops: CDR1 SQVTM, CDR2 ANQGSEA. The CDR3 sequence is 17 residues long. The V gene end was trimmed by 5 bases and the J gene end by 5 bases; junction bases not matched to a gene: 15. This CDR3 is CSVSGGGRGGSDNEQFF. DNA for the CDR3: TGCAGCGTTAGCGGGGGGGGCCGGGGAGGCTCTGACAATGAGCAGTTCTTC.

This clone was found once. J is TRBJ1-5 and V is TRBV30; 8 bases fit TRBD1. The germline V gene encodes CDR1 GTSNPN and CDR2 SVGIG (reference sequence). V gave up 0 bases and J gave up 4 bases; unmatched junction bases: 2. The length of the CDR3 is 14 residues. Here the CDR3 DNA reads TGTGCCTGGAGTGTAGGACAGGGAAATCAGCCCCAGCATTTT. Residues: CAWSVGQGNQPQHF.

Written as DNA, the CDR3 is TGTGCCAGCAGCTTGTCTAGCGGGGGGGCCTACAATGAGCAGTTCTTC. Amino acid sequence: CASSLSSGGAYNEQFF. This chain links TRBV7-3 with TRBJ2-1; TRBD2 agrees at 12 bases. The trim removed 3 bases at V and 2 bases at J, leaving 2 bases unmatched. CDR3 length equals 16 residues. Germline V lookup: CDR1 SGHTA, CDR2 FQGTGA.

The genes are TRBV30 and TRBJ2-3, with D possibly being TRBD1 (7 bases). The CDR3 extends over 14 amino acids. Germline CDR1 GTSNPN, CDR2 SVGIG (reference sequence). Trimming took off 7 bases at V and 2 bases at J, with 16 bases between the two ends. CDR3 loop: CASTRDSDTDTQYF. DNA for the CDR3: TGTGCCTCAACGCGGGACAGCGACACAGATACGCAGTATTTT.

The chain combines TRBV30 with TRBJ2-5; 7 nucleotides align to TRBD2. Per the germline V gene, CDR1 is GTSNPN and CDR2 is SVGIG (reference sequence). This CDR3 is built from 15 residues. Germline trimming cut 4 bases from V and 4 bases from J; bases unmatched to any gene: 12. DNA for the CDR3: TGTGCCTGGAAAGGACCAGCGGGGTTTGGAGAGACCCAGTACTTC. The encoded protein is CAWKGPAGFGETQYF.

The chain joins TRBV2 to TRBJ2-3; maybe TRBD1 (7 bases). Germline V CDR1 and CDR2: SNHLY, FYNNEI. The CDR3 contains 15 residues. Trimming took 7 bases from V and 1 from J, leaving 15 bases between them. For the CDR3, the DNA is TGTGCCAGCAAGAGGGGCAGGGGGGGCACAGATACGCAGTATTTT. Translated, it gives CASKRGRGGTDTQYF.

This chain joins TRBV7-2 and TRBJ1-4, with D perhaps TRBD1 (6 bases). The CDR3 runs 15 residues. The V and J ends lost 1 base and 5 bases respectively, with 11 bases between them. Germline V CDR1 and CDR2: SGHTA, FQGNSA. The DNA for the CDR3 is TGTGCCAGCAGCTTAGAACAGGGTCGGAATGAAAAACTGTTTTTT. As protein: CASSLEQGRNEKLFF.

This chain uses TRBV6-1 with TRBJ2-2, with 11 bases fitting TRBD2. This CDR3 spans 15 amino acids. V shed 10 bases, J shed 0 bases, and the junction held 4 bases outside the gene matches. The germline gives CDR1 MNHNS, CDR2 SASEGT. The CDR3 spells CAIHSGGANTGELFF. The CDR3 bases are TGTGCCATCCATAGCGGGGGGGCGAACACCGGGGAGCTGTTTTTT.

J is TRBJ2-6 and V is TRBV29-1; no definite D call. Trimming removed 0 bases at V and 10 bases at J, with 13 bases between. The CDR3 sequence is 14 residues long. Germline V gene data show CDR1 as SQVTM and CDR2 as ANQGSEA. The CDR3 sequence is CSVEDRKTLNVLTF. The CDR3 DNA is TGCAGCGTTGAAGACAGGAAAACACTTAACGTCCTGACTTTC.

The rearrangement links TRBV4-3 to TRBJ2-5; the match to TRBD1 covers 9 bases. TRBJ2-7 explains the end of the DNA better; the J call may be wrong. Germline CDR1 and CDR2: LGHNA and YSLEER. The CDR3 covers 16 residues. The CDR3 spells CASSQTRTGVTYEQYF. The CDR3 nucleotides are TGCGCCAGCAGCCAAACCCGGACAGGGGTCACCTACGAGCAGTACTTC.

The chain couples TRBV5-1 to TRBJ1-5, with a tentative D call TRBD1 (6 bases). Trimming removed 1 base from V and 0 bases from J, with 8 bases in between. The CDR3 runs to 15 residues. Germline-derived CDR1 and CDR2 are SGHRS and YFSETQ. In DNA form, the CDR3 reads TGCGCCAGCAGCTTGACAGGGAGTAGCAATCAGCCCCAGCATTTT. Its protein product is CASSLTGSSNQPQHF.